The clone carrying this TCR beta chain was found a few times. Trimming cost V 6 bases and J 3 bases; bases outside gene matches: 6. Germline V gives CDR1 DFQATT, CDR2 SNEGSKA (reference sequence). The length of the CDR3 is 14 residues. From the RT-PCR reads, TCRdb called clonotypes with MiXCR, one entry per CDR3 protein. The repertoire has fewer than 800,000 distinct CDR3 sequences, 11% to 15% of them found once; the top ten carry 3.6%. The sequenced sample was memory CD4+ T cells from blood. This sequence joins TRBV20-1 and TRBJ2-3; 10 positions agree with TRBD2. The clonotype was recovered from a female donor in good health, serving as a healthy control. The CDR3 loop reads CSAKKTSGTDTQYF. The CDR3 coding sequence is TGCAGTGCCAAAAAGACTAGCGGGACAGATACGCAGTATTTT.